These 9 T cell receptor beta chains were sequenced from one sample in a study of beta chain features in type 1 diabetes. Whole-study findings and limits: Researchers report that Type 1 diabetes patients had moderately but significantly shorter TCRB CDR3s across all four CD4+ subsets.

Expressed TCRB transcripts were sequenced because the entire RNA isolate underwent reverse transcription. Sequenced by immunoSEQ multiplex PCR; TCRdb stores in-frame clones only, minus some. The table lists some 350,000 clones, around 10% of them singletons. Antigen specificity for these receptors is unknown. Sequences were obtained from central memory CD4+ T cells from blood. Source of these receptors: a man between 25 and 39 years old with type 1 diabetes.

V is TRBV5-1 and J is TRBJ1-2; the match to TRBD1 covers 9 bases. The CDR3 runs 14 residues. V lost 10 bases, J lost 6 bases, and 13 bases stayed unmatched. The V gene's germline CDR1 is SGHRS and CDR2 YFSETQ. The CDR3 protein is CASRPGQGYDGYTF. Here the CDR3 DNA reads TGCGCCTCCCGACCGGGACAGGGCTATGATGGCTACACCTTC.

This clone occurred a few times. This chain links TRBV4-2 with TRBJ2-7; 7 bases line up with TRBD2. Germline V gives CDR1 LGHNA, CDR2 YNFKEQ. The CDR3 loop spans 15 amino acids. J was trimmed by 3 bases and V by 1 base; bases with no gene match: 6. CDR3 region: CASSQGASGNYEQYF. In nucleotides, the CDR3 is TGTGCCAGCAGCCAAGGGGCTAGCGGTAACTACGAGCAGTACTTC.

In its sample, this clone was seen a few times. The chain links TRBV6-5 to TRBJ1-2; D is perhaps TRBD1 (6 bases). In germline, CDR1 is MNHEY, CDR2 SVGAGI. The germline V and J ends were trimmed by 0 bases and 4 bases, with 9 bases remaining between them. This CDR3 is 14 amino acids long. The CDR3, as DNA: TGTGCCAGCAGTTACTCGAAGGGGGTCTATGGCTACACCTTC. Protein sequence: CASSYSKGVYGYTF.

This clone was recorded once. CDR3 sequence: CASSPSLTDYGYTF. CDR3 DNA sequence: TGTGCCAGCAGTCCCAGCTTGACGGACTATGGCTACACCTTC. The chain employs TRBV27 and TRBJ1-2; D is undetermined. This CDR3 region has 14 residues. V lost 5 bases to trimming and J lost 3 bases, with 13 bases between them. Germline CDR1 and CDR2: MNHEY and SMNVEV (reference sequence).

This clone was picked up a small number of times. Here the CDR3 reads CASSLRPSGGWETQYF. The DNA of the CDR3 is TGTGCCAGCAGCTTAAGGCCTAGCGGTGGATGGGAGACCCAGTACTTC. The V gene is TRBV7-3, the J gene TRBJ2-5, with TRBD2 matching over 7 bases. V trimming: 1 base; J trimming: 5 bases; junction bases outside the gene matches: 10. The germline V gene has CDR1 SGHTA and CDR2 FQGTGA. This CDR3 contains 16 residues.

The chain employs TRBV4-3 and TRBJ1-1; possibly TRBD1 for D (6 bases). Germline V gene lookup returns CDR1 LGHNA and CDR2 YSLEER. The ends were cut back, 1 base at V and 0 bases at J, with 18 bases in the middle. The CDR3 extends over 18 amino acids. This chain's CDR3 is CASSQVRGGFRMNTEAFF. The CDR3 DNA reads TGCGCCAGCAGCCAAGTTAGGGGGGGGTTTAGGATGAACACTGAAGCTTTCTTT.

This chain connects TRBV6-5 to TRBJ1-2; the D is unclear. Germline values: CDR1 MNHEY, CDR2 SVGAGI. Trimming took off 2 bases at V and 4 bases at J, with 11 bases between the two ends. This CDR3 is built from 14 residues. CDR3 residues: CASSYGKWGYGYTF. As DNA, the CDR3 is TGTGCCAGCAGTTACGGCAAATGGGGCTATGGCTACACCTTC.

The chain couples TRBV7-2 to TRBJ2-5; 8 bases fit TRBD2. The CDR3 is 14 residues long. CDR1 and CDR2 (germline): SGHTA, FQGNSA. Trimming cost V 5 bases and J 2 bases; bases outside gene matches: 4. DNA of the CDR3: TGTGCCAGCAGCCGTAGCGGGGCTCAAGAGACCCAGTACTTC. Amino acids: CASSRSGAQETQYF.

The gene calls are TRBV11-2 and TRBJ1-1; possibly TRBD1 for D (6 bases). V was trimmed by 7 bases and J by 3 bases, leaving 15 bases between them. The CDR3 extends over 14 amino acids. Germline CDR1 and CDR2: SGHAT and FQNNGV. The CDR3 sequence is CASNRGGTDTEAFF. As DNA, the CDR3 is TGTGCCAGCAATAGGGGGGGGACGGACACTGAAGCTTTCTTT.